In its sample, the clone carrying this TCR beta chain was seen a few times. Its antigen is not identified. The sample is drawn from a study of identical twins. Study results and limitations: Within twin pairs, the out-of-frame alpha sequences they shared showed excess low generation probability.

TCRdb re-derived calls from the 5' RACE reads in MiXCR, one entry per CDR3 protein. Of about 200,000 distinct CDR3 sequences in the sample, about 11% were seen once. The CDR3 runs 12 residues. V gave up 4 bases and J gave up 5 bases, with 7 bases separating them. Germline V gene sequence: CDR1 LGHNA, CDR2 YSLEER. V usage is TRBV4-3 and J usage is TRBJ2-3; D is unresolved. Sequencing was performed on memory T cells sorted from blood. This sequence originates from a middle-aged man in good health. The CDR3 spells CASSREGDTQYF. The CDR3 DNA reads as TGCGCCAGCAGCCGCGAAGGAGATACGCAGTATTTT.